These 24 T cell receptor beta chains originate from one sample sequenced in a study of cytotoxic CD8 clonotypes in ibrutinib-treated CLL. Profiled with immunoSEQ multiplex PCR; TCRdb holds only in-frame clones, not every one. The sample yields about 30,000 clones, less than 60% seen once. This specimen consisted of PBMCs, obtained before ibrutinib treatment. The receptors shown here come from a human donor with chronic lymphocytic leukemia.

The rearrangement joins TRBV19 to TRBJ2-1; 8 bases line up with TRBD2. Germline CDR1 is LNHDA and CDR2 is SQIVND (reference sequence). The junction had 5 bases not matched to a gene; V was cut back by 0 bases and J by 7 bases. CDR3 length: 15 amino acids. The CDR3 loop reads CASSIDLTSVNEQFF. CDR3 bases: TGTGCCAGTAGTATAGATTTGACTAGCGTTAATGAGCAGTTCTTC.

The chain has TRBV27 and TRBJ1-4, with 9 bases that match TRBD1. This CDR3 is 13 amino acids long. Germline loops: CDR1 MNHEY, CDR2 SMNVEV (reference sequence). V gave up 6 bases and J gave up 8 bases; unmatched junction bases: 4. This CDR3 reads CASRDRGGEKLFF. DNA of the CDR3: TGTGCCAGCAGGGACAGGGGTGGAGAAAAACTGTTTTTT.

This chain joins TRBV5-8 and TRBJ2-7; either TRBD1 or TRBD2 may supply D (5 bases each). CDR1 and CDR2 from the germline V gene are SGHTS and YDEGEE. CDR3 size: 13 residues. The germline V and J ends were trimmed by 6 bases and 2 bases, with 12 bases remaining between them. The CDR3 coding sequence is TGTGCCAGCATCATGCTGGGGGCCTACGAGCAGTACTTC. Its protein product is CASIMLGAYEQYF.

The chain joins TRBV19 to TRBJ2-7; no reliable D call. Germline CDR1 reads LNHDA; CDR2 reads SQIVND (reference sequence). The CDR3 loop spans 12 amino acids. The V end lost 7 bases, the J end lost 4 bases, and 11 bases lay between the germline ends. This chain's CDR3 is CASIGSRYEQYF. The DNA for the CDR3 is TGTGCCAGTATCGGCAGTAGGTACGAGCAGTACTTC.

The chain is built from TRBV5-1 and TRBJ2-7; D uncertain. The ends were cut back, 2 bases at V and 2 bases at J, with 8 bases in the middle. Germline values: CDR1 SGHRS, CDR2 YFSETQ. The CDR3 contains 13 residues. CDR3 nucleotides: TGCGCCAGCAGCTTAGGGCGGCCCTACGAGCAGTACTTC. Translation: CASSLGRPYEQYF. Drawing the rest from reference TRBV5-1 and TRBJ2-7, the complete variable domain is KAGVTQTPRYLIKTRGQQVTLSCSPISGHRSVSWYQQTPGQGLQFLFEYFSETQRNKGNFPGRFSGRQFSNSRSEMNVSTLELGDSALYLCASSLGRPYEQYFGPGTRLTVT.

A single count supports this clone. V is TRBV6-5 and J is TRBJ2-1; D remains ambiguous. V dropped 0 bases and J dropped 9 bases, with 6 bases sitting between them. Germline assignment: CDR1 MNHEY and CDR2 SVGAGI. The CDR3 is 12 amino acids. CDR3 nucleotides: TGTGCCAGCAGTTACTCGGTCAGTGAGCAGTTCTTC. Translating gives CASSYSVSEQFF.

This chain connects TRBV4-3 to TRBJ2-5, with 10 bases fitting TRBD2. V gave up 4 bases and J gave up 5 bases; unmatched junction bases: 10. This CDR3 has 16 residues. Germline V gene lookup returns CDR1 LGHNA and CDR2 YSLEER. CDR3 amino acids: CASSPAGTSARETQYF. In DNA, the CDR3 is TGCGCCAGCAGCCCCGCCGGGACTAGCGCGAGGGAGACCCAGTACTTC.

This clone was found a few times. The chain uses TRBV13 and TRBJ2-7; D is uncertain. Trimming took off 5 bases at V and 5 bases at J, with 10 bases between the two ends. Per germline, CDR1 PRHDT and CDR2 FYEKMQ (reference sequence). The CDR3 loop spans 12 amino acids. CDR3 amino acids: CASSPSSDEQYF. CDR3 in DNA: TGTGCCAGCAGCCCCTCCTCGGACGAGCAGTACTTC.

This CDR3 reads CASRRESFGATEAFF. As DNA, the CDR3 is TGTGCCAGCAGGCGGGAGTCCTTTGGGGCCACTGAAGCTTTCTTT. The chain links TRBV6-1 to TRBJ1-1, with a tentative D call TRBD1 (5 bases). Germline CDR1 is MNHNS and CDR2 is SASEGT. CDR3 length: 15 residues. V was trimmed by 6 bases and J by 4 bases, leaving 18 bases between them.

This clone appeared a few times. V is TRBV28 and J is TRBJ2-1, with D maybe TRBD2 (6 bases). Trimming stripped 4 bases from V and 0 bases from J, with 13 bases between. The germline gives CDR1 MDHEN, CDR2 SYDVKM. The CDR3 spans 16 residues. CDR3 residues: CASSSGGTSSYNEQFF. CDR3 DNA: TGTGCCAGCAGTTCCGGGGGAACCAGCTCCTACAATGAGCAGTTCTTC.

The chain employs TRBV19 and TRBJ2-3; 8 positions match TRBD1. Unmatched junction bases numbered 3, after V lost 5 bases and J lost 2 bases. Germline CDR1 reads LNHDA; CDR2 reads SQIVND (reference sequence). The CDR3 spans 14 residues. CDR3 sequence: CASSSTGDTDTQYF. CDR3 coding DNA: TGTGCCAGTAGTTCGACAGGGGACACAGATACGCAGTATTTT.

This clone appeared a few times. The chain combines TRBV5-4 with TRBJ2-7; TRBD2 matches at 7 bases. Looked up from germline, CDR1 is SGHNT and CDR2 is YYREEE (reference sequence). The trim removed 6 bases at V and 7 bases at J, leaving 13 bases unmatched. The CDR3 spans 14 residues. The CDR3 loop is CASKFGGGAEEQYF. CDR3 nucleotides: TGTGCCAGCAAGTTTGGGGGGGGAGCAGAAGAGCAGTACTTC.

J is TRBJ2-1 and V is TRBV29-1; tentatively, D is TRBD1 or TRBD2 (6 bases each). With 4 bases removed from V and 7 bases from J, the gap between germline ends came to 14 bases. Per the germline V gene, CDR1 is SQVTM and CDR2 is ANQGSEA. The CDR3 is 13 residues long. In nucleotides, the CDR3 is TGCAGCGTTGTGGCGGGGCAGGGGAATGAGCAGTTCTTC. Translation gives CSVVAGQGNEQFF.

The V and J genes are TRBV27 and TRBJ2-2, with unresolved D. The CDR3 length is 12 residues. Germline lookup yields CDR1 MNHEY and CDR2 SMNVEV (reference sequence). V shed 4 bases and J shed 6 bases, with 6 bases lying between them. In nucleotides, the CDR3 is TGTGCCAGCAGTTACCCGGCCGGGGAGCTGTTTTTT. Translation: CASSYPAGELFF.

This clone is medium-sized (0.01 to 0.1%). This chain links TRBV10-3 with TRBJ2-5; D is ambiguous. CDR3 length equals 12 residues. Deletions cut 5 bases from V and 5 bases from J, with 9 bases between. Germline CDR1 and CDR2: ENHRY and SYGVKD. In nucleotides, the CDR3 is TGTGCCATCAGTCCCGGGTCTGAGACCCAGTACTTC. Residues: CAISPGSETQYF.

This clone was seen only once. The chain carries TRBV18 and TRBJ1-1; D uncertain. The CDR3 loop spans 13 amino acids. Germline V gene data show CDR1 as KGHSH and CDR2 as LQKENI. Trimming pared 6 bases from V and 6 bases from J, leaving 14 bases between. In DNA form, the CDR3 reads TGTGCCAGCTCTCCCATTGGAGTTTCTGAAGCTTTCTTT. The encoded protein is CASSPIGVSEAFF.

The chain employs TRBV5-1 and TRBJ1-1; 11 bases agree with TRBD1. Trimming took 4 bases from V and 1 from J; bases not matched to a gene: 3. This CDR3 region has 15 residues. Looked up from germline, CDR1 is SGHRS and CDR2 is YFSETQ. The CDR3 loop reads CASSRDRGTNTEAFF. The CDR3 nucleotides read TGCGCCAGCAGCCGGGACAGGGGGACGAACACTGAAGCTTTCTTT.

The rearrangement uses TRBV5-6 and TRBJ2-1, with TRBD2 matching 12 bases. The V and J ends lost 4 bases and 10 bases, in that order; junction bases with no gene match: 12. Germline lookup yields CDR1 SGHDT and CDR2 YYEEEE. The CDR3 totals 16 residues. The CDR3, as DNA: TGTGCCAGCAGCCCCCCCCAGCTAGCGGGGGGGCACGAGCAGTTCTTC. Translation gives CASSPPQLAGGHEQFF.

The rearrangement links TRBV2 to TRBJ2-4; 10 bases map to TRBD2. The CDR3 sequence is 16 residues long. Germline V gene data show CDR1 as SNHLY and CDR2 as FYNNEI. V trimming: 0 bases; J trimming: 10 bases; junction bases outside the gene matches: 9. In nucleotides, the CDR3 is TGTGCCAGCAGTGAAGCGCTTCCTAGCGGGAGCCCGATTCAGTACTTC. Translation: CASSEALPSGSPIQYF. The complete variable domain, with remaining parts taken from reference TRBV2 and TRBJ2-4, reads EPEVTQTPSHQVTQMGQEVILRCVPISNHLYFYWYRQILGQKVEFLVSFYNNEISEKSEIFDDQFSVERPDGSNFTLKIRSTKLEDSAMYFCASSEALPSGSPIQYFGAGTRLSVL.

The chain links TRBV5-6 to TRBJ2-7; 9 nucleotides align to TRBD2. Germline CDR1 SGHDT, CDR2 YYEEEE. The CDR3 loop spans 16 amino acids. The V and J ends lost 2 bases and 4 bases, in that order; junction bases with no gene match: 10. The CDR3 DNA follows: TGTGCCAGCAGCTTAGGTTCGGGACTAGCACCATACGAGCAGTACTTC. The encoded protein is CASSLGSGLAPYEQYF.

This chain links TRBV7-6 with TRBJ2-2; D unclear. This CDR3 is 16 amino acids long. The germline gives CDR1 SGHVS, CDR2 FNYEAQ. Between the trimmed V and J ends, which lost 3 bases and 6 bases, there was a span of 17 bases. DNA for the CDR3: TGTGCCAGCAGCTTCATGGCTATATCGGTCGCCGGGGAGCTGTTTTTT. The encoded protein is CASSFMAISVAGELFF.

This sequence joins TRBV15 and TRBJ1-4; no clear D. Trimming removed 0 bases from V and 5 bases from J, with 10 bases in between. This CDR3 contains 15 residues. Germline V gene data show CDR1 as LNHNV and CDR2 as YYDKDF (reference sequence). The CDR3 here is CATSREPGFNEKLFF. The CDR3 nucleotides are TGTGCCACCAGCAGAGAGCCCGGGTTCAATGAAAAACTGTTTTTT.

This chain joins TRBV28 and TRBJ1-5; 11 nucleotides agree with TRBD1. There are 15 residues in the CDR3. Germline V lookup: CDR1 MDHEN, CDR2 SYDVKM. With V trimmed by 6 bases and J by 5 bases, 6 bases remained unmatched. The CDR3 sequence: CASSSGTGGHQPQHF. The CDR3 DNA reads as TGTGCCAGCAGCTCCGGGACAGGGGGGCATCAGCCCCAGCATTTT.

This clone was detected a few times. CDR3 nucleotides: TGTGCCAGCAGCTTGTCATCAGGGGGCTACGAGCAGTACTTC. This codes for CASSLSSGGYEQYF. The rearrangement uses TRBV5-6 and TRBJ2-7; 7 positions match TRBD1. In germline, CDR1 is SGHDT, CDR2 YYEEEE. J gave up 3 bases and V 1 base, and 4 bases lay outside the gene matches. This CDR3 region has 14 residues.